Listed here are 5 T cell receptor beta chains from one sample, sequenced in a study of CD8 T cells in ankylosing spondylitis. TCRdb independently ran MiXCR on the 5' RACE reads; one entry per CDR3 protein. The table includes 150,000 to 200,000 distinct CDR3 sequences, roughly 18% detected once. Source material: blood, either unsorted or a sorted T cell fraction (not recorded which). The receptor set was obtained from a male donor between 10 and 30 years old with ankylosing spondylitis or in good health (not recorded which).

This clonotype was counted at least ten times. The chain joins TRBV5-5 to TRBJ2-1; TRBD2 agrees at 11 bases. Germline V lookup: CDR1 SGHKS, CDR2 YYEKEE (reference sequence). V dropped 4 bases and J dropped 9; count of bases not matched to a gene: 6. The CDR3 is made up of 14 amino acids. The CDR3 region is CASSRLAGSGEQFF. The CDR3 DNA sequence: TGTGCCAGCAGCCGACTAGCGGGATCCGGTGAGCAGTTCTTC.

This clonotype has a count of ten or more. This chain connects TRBV6-2 or TRBV6-3 to TRBJ2-1; 8 bases align to TRBD2. V lost 2 bases to trimming and J lost 3 bases; unmatched junction nucleotides: 9. Germline CDR1 is MNHEY and CDR2 is SVGEGT. CDR3 length: 17 residues. The CDR3 loop reads CASSYGALAGLYNEQFF. The CDR3 DNA reads as TGTGCCAGCAGTTACGGGGCCCTAGCGGGCCTCTACAATGAGCAGTTCTTC.

This clonotype has ten or more counts. V is TRBV10-3 and J is TRBJ2-5; D is ambiguous. V shed 5 bases and J shed 4 bases, with 11 bases lying between them. Germline V CDR1 and CDR2: ENHRY, SYGVKD. This CDR3 is built from 13 residues. CDR3 residues: CAISQSAGETQYF. The DNA for the CDR3 is TGTGCCATCAGTCAAAGTGCAGGAGAGACCCAGTACTTC.

This clonotype was seen ten or more times. The V gene is TRBV5-1, the J gene TRBJ2-1; 10 bases match TRBD1. Germline V CDR1 and CDR2: SGHRS, YFSETQ. Trimming cost V 1 base and J 7 bases; bases outside gene matches: 5. This CDR3 has 15 residues. The CDR3 nucleotides are TGCGCCAGCAGCTTGCGACAGGGGGCGGGAAATGAGCAGTTCTTC. Amino acid sequence: CASSLRQGAGNEQFF.

This clonotype was detected many times. V gene TRBV6-5 combines with J gene TRBJ2-3, with 8 bases matching TRBD1. V shed 6 bases and J 0 bases; nucleotides not matched to a gene: 8. The CDR3 length is 16 residues. CDR1 and CDR2 from the germline V gene are MNHEY and SVGAGI. The DNA for the CDR3 is TGTGCCAGCAGACACAGGGGGAGCGGCAGCACAGATACGCAGTATTTT. Its translation: CASRHRGSGSTDTQYF.